A single sample gave rise to the 9 T cell receptor beta chains below, sequenced in a study of blood T cells in healthy people across ages. The second PCR ran about 6 to 12 cycles with a sample-barcoded 5' primer and J-beta primers. One entry per CDR3 protein, called by TCRdb with MiXCR from the 5' RACE reads. The sample includes roughly 830,000 distinct CDR3 sequences, 62% of them seen just once. Material for sequencing was blood. The receptors were sampled from a man aged 30 to 39 in good health.

In its sample, this clonotype was seen a few times. The V call is TRBV7-2, the J call TRBJ2-1; weak D call: TRBD1 (6 bases). The CDR3 covers 17 residues. CDR1 is SGHTA, CDR2 FQGNSA, per germline. Trimming left V 1 base short and J 6 bases short, with 19 bases between. CDR3 residues: CASSLGGLGASFNEQFF. The CDR3 coding sequence is TGTGCCAGCAGCTTAGGAGGATTGGGGGCTAGTTTCAATGAGCAGTTCTTC. The variable domain in full, completed from reference TRBV7-2 and TRBJ2-1, reads GAGVSQSPSNKVTEKGKDVELRCDPISGHTALYWYRQSLGQGLEFLIYFQGNSAPDKSGLPSDRFSAERTGGSVSTLTIQRTQQEDSAVYLCASSLGGLGASFNEQFFGPGTRLTVL.

The rearrangement joins TRBV5-1 to TRBJ2-7, with 9 bases that match TRBD2. The germline gives CDR1 SGHRS, CDR2 YFSETQ. There are 14 residues in the CDR3. The ends lost 5 bases at V and 4 bases at J; junction bases unmatched: 7. CDR3 protein: CASRPASGVYEQYF. The CDR3, as DNA: TGCGCCAGCAGACCGGCTAGCGGGGTTTACGAGCAGTACTTC.

The genes are TRBV3-1 and TRBJ2-7, with TRBD2 identical over 10 bases. The CDR3 is made up of 15 amino acids. CDR1 is LGHDT, CDR2 YNNKEL, per germline (reference sequence). V was pared by 5 bases and J by 3 bases, with 7 bases of the junction left unmatched. The CDR3 DNA reads as TGTGCCAGCAGCGCTAGCGGGGGCCAAAGCTACGAGCAGTACTTC. As protein: CASSASGGQSYEQYF.

The chain combines TRBV7-2 with TRBJ2-5, with 8 bases aligning to TRBD1. CDR1 and CDR2 (germline): SGHTA, FQGNSA. The CDR3 sequence is 15 residues long. Losses at the gene ends were 5 bases for V and 5 bases for J; bases not matched to a gene: 10. This CDR3 is CASSLMGTGGETQYF. The CDR3 DNA follows: TGTGCCAGCAGCCTCATGGGGACAGGTGGCGAGACCCAGTACTTC.

The gene calls are TRBV29-1 and TRBJ1-4; 7 nucleotides line up with TRBD1. CDR1 and CDR2 (germline): SQVTM, ANQGSEA. V was pared by 1 base and J by 8 bases, with 7 bases of the junction left unmatched. This CDR3 is 14 amino acids long. CDR3 region: CSVEVPRGNEKLFF. CDR3 bases: TGCAGCGTTGAAGTTCCCAGGGGGAACGAAAAACTGTTTTTT.

The chain uses TRBV7-9 and TRBJ2-1, with unresolved D. V was cut by 8 bases and J by 5 bases, with 13 bases left in between. Germline V lookup: CDR1 SEHNR, CDR2 FQNEAQ (reference sequence). This CDR3 contains 13 residues. The CDR3 coding sequence is TGTGCCAGCGGTCCGGACCATCACAATGAGCAGTTCTTC. Its protein is CASGPDHHNEQFF.

The chain combines TRBV9 with TRBJ2-1; 10 bases are a match to TRBD1. The germline gives CDR1 SGDLS, CDR2 YYNGEE. V lost 4 bases to trimming and J lost 2 bases; unmatched junction nucleotides: 9. This CDR3 spans 17 amino acids. CDR3 nucleotide sequence: TGTGCCAGCAGCCCCCGGGACAGGGGTCCGACCTACAATGAGCAGTTCTTC. It codes for CASSPRDRGPTYNEQFF.

The genes are TRBV6-1 and TRBJ2-1; D possibly matches TRBD1 or TRBD2 (5 bases each). Trimming cost V 7 bases and J 8 bases, with 36 bases left between them. This CDR3 comprises 20 residues. Germline CDR1 and CDR2: MNHNS and SASEGT. In nucleotides, the CDR3 is TGTGCCAGCAATCCCACAGGCGTCTTAGGGGCTCTAGCCTCCGAGGATGAGCAGTTCTTC. It is translated as CASNPTGVLGALASEDEQFF.

The genes are TRBV6-2 or TRBV6-3 and TRBJ2-5; possibly TRBD2 for D (6 bases). Germline V gives CDR1 MNHEY, CDR2 SVGEGT. This CDR3 has 16 amino acids. Trimming stripped 0 bases from V and 3 bases from J, with 14 bases between. The CDR3 DNA is TGTGCCAGCAGTTACTCGGAAGCGGGCGGAAAAGAGACCCAGTACTTC. It codes for CASSYSEAGGKETQYF.